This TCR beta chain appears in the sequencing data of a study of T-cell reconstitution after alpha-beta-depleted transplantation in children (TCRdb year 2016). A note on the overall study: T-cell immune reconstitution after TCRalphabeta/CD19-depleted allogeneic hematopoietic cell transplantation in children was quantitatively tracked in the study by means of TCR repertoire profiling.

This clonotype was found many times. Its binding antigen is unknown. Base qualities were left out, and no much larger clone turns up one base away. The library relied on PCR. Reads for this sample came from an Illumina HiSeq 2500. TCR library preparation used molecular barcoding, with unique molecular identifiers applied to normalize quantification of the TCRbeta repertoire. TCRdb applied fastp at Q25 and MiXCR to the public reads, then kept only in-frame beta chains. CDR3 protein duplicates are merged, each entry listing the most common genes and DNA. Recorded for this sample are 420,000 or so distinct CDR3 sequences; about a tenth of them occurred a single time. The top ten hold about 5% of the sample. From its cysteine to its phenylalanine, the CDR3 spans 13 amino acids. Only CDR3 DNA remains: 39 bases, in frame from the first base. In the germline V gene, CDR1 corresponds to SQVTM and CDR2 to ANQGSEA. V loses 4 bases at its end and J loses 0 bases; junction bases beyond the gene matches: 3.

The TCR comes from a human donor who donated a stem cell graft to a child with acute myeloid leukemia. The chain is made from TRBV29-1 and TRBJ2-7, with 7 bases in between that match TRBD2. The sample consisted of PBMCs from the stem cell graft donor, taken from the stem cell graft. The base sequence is TGCAGCGTTGGGGAGGGTTCCTCCTACGAGCAGTACTTC. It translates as CSVGEGSSYEQYF.